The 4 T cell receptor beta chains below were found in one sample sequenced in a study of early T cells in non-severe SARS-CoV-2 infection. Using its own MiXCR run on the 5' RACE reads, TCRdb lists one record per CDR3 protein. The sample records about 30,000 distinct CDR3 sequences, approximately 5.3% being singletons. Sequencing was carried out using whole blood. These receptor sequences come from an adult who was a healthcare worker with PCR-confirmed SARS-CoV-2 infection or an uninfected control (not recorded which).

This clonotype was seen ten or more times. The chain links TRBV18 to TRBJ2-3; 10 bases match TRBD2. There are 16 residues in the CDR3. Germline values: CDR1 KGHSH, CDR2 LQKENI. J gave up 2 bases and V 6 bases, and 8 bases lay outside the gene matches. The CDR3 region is CASSRGLAEPTDTQYF. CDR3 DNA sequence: TGTGCCAGCTCTCGCGGACTAGCGGAGCCCACAGATACGCAGTATTTT.

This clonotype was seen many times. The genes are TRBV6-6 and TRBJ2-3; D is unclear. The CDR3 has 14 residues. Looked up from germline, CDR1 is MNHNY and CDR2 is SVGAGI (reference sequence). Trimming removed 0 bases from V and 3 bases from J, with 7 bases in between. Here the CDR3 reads CASSYSQFTDTQYF. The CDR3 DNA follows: TGTGCCAGCAGTTACTCCCAATTTACAGATACGCAGTATTTT.

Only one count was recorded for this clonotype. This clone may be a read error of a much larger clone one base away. The CDR3 spells CASSARVSSYSEQFF. Written as DNA, the CDR3 is TGTGCCAGCAGCGCCAGGGTTAGCTCCTACAGTGAGCAGTTCTTC. The rearrangement joins TRBV5-4 to TRBJ2-1, with D maybe TRBD1 (5 bases). The CDR3 has 15 residues. Germline V gene sequence: CDR1 SGHNT, CDR2 YYREEE (reference sequence).

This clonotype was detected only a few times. CDR3 protein: CSASLPTGGQAYEQYF. CDR3 DNA: TGCAGTGCTAGCCTTCCGACGGGAGGGCAGGCCTACGAGCAGTACTTC. This sequence joins TRBV20-1 and TRBJ2-7, with 8 bases that match TRBD2. The germline CDR1 and CDR2 sequences are DFQATT and SNEGSKA (reference sequence). The ends lost 3 bases at V and 2 bases at J; junction bases unmatched: 12. The CDR3 runs 16 residues.